One sample yielded the 21 T cell receptor beta chains listed below, sequenced in a study of blood T cell repertoires in COVID-19. The assay was immunoSEQ multiplex PCR, and TCRdb's table has in-frame clones only and misses some. Of tens of thousands of clones listed, around nine tenths are singletons. Sequenced: peripheral blood. The receptors come from a man in his fifties with active or convalescent COVID-19.

This clone appeared a single time. This chain uses TRBV7-2 with TRBJ2-2, with 7 bases identical to TRBD2. Germline values: CDR1 SGHTA, CDR2 FQGNSA. The CDR3 consists of 14 residues. J gave up 7 bases and V 6 bases, and 8 bases lay outside the gene matches. The CDR3 protein is CASRPPGGIGELFF. CDR3 coding DNA: TGTGCCAGCAGGCCTCCCGGGGGGATCGGGGAGCTGTTTTTT.

J is TRBJ2-7 and V is TRBV2; a possible D gene is TRBD2 (5 bases). Trimming took 7 bases from V and 2 from J, leaving 15 bases between them. Germline CDR1 SNHLY, CDR2 FYNNEI. CDR3 length equals 14 residues. This CDR3 reads CASTPARETYEQYF. Here the CDR3 DNA reads TGTGCCAGCACTCCCGCCCGGGAAACCTACGAGCAGTACTTC.

The chain links TRBV30 to TRBJ1-5, with a tentative D call TRBD1 (5 bases). V lost 2 bases and J lost 6, with 11 bases in between. The CDR3 sequence is 13 residues long. Germline V gives CDR1 GTSNPN, CDR2 SVGIG (reference sequence). CDR3 sequence: CAWSMGQAQPQHF. DNA for the CDR3: TGTGCCTGGAGTATGGGGCAGGCTCAGCCCCAGCATTTT.

V gene TRBV28 combines with J gene TRBJ2-6, with TRBD1 as a possible D gene (6 bases). With 3 bases removed from V and 2 bases from J, the gap between germline ends came to 11 bases. CDR3 length: 16 residues. Germline-derived CDR1 and CDR2 are MDHEN and SYDVKM. The CDR3 DNA reads TGTGCCAGCAGTTTCCAGGGGAACGCTGGGGCCAACGTCCTGACTTTC. The encoded protein is CASSFQGNAGANVLTF.

The genes are TRBV9 and TRBJ1-3; 10 positions match TRBD1. CDR3 length equals 16 residues. Germline-derived CDR1 and CDR2 are SGDLS and YYNGEE. The V gene end was trimmed by 2 bases and the J gene end by 4 bases; junction bases not matched to a gene: 6. CDR3 in amino acids: CASSVRTGGTGNTIYF. DNA for the CDR3: TGTGCCAGCAGCGTTAGGACAGGGGGAACGGGAAACACCATATATTTT.

The chain is built from TRBV7-6 and TRBJ1-1, with TRBD1 matching 10 bases. V lost 0 bases and J lost 5; bases outside the gene matches: 3. CDR3 length: 15 residues. Per germline, CDR1 SGHVS and CDR2 FNYEAQ. Here the CDR3 reads CASSLAGTGVTEAFF. The CDR3 region has the DNA TGTGCCAGCAGCTTAGCAGGGACAGGGGTGACTGAAGCTTTCTTT. The whole variable domain, remainder taken from reference TRBV7-6 and TRBJ1-1, is GAGVSQSPRYKVTKRGQDVALRCDPISGHVSLYWYRQALGQGPEFLTYFNYEAQQDKSGLPNDRFSAERPEGSISTLTIQRTEQRDSAMYRCASSLAGTGVTEAFFGQGTRLTVV.

This chain connects TRBV28 to TRBJ1-2, with no clear D. Germline V CDR1 and CDR2: MDHEN, SYDVKM. The CDR3 consists of 13 residues. Deletions cut 7 bases from V and 7 bases from J, with 16 bases between. In nucleotides, the CDR3 is TGTGCCAGCATTCTGAGCGGTAATTCTGGCTACACCTTC. It yields the protein CASILSGNSGYTF.

The chain recombines TRBV6-5 with TRBJ1-2; D is ambiguous. The CDR3 is made up of 16 amino acids. From germline, CDR1 is MNHEY and CDR2 SVGAGI. Trimming stripped 0 bases from V and 2 bases from J, with 13 bases between. The CDR3 nucleotides are TGTGCCAGCAGTTACTCGAGCCCCGGACTCAACTATGGCTACACCTTC. This encodes CASSYSSPGLNYGYTF.

V usage is TRBV6-6 and J usage is TRBJ2-1; possible D gene TRBD2, 7 bases. The germline CDR1 and CDR2 sequences are MNHNY and SVGAGI (reference sequence). V lost 6 bases and J 15 bases, leaving 21 bases between the germline ends. The CDR3 contains 13 residues. The CDR3 loop is CASSLGERGGPFF. The DNA of the CDR3 is TGTGCCAGCAGCCTCGGTGAAAGGGGGGGTCCGTTCTTC.

DNA for the CDR3: TGTGCCAGCGGCAACGGGTATAGCAATCAGCCCCAGCATTTT. This sequence encodes CASGNGYSNQPQHF. The V and J genes are TRBV6-5 and TRBJ1-5; D ambiguous. Trimming pared 8 bases from V and 0 bases from J, leaving 11 bases between. The germline V gene has CDR1 MNHEY and CDR2 SVGAGI. The CDR3 runs 14 residues.

The chain recombines TRBV7-9 with TRBJ2-6; 7 bases match TRBD1. The ends lost 4 bases at V and 2 bases at J; junction bases unmatched: 5. Germline V gene lookup returns CDR1 SEHNR and CDR2 FQNEAQ (reference sequence). CDR3 size: 16 residues. Written as DNA, the CDR3 is TGTGCCAGCAGCTCATACAGGGGAACTGGGGCCAACGTCCTGACTTTC. This translates into CASSSYRGTGANVLTF. Supplemented by reference TRBV7-9 and TRBJ2-6, the full variable domain reads DTGVSQNPRHKITKRGQNVTFRCDPISEHNRLYWYRQTLGQGPEFLTYFQNEAQLEKSRLLSDRFSAERPKGSFSTLEIQRTEQGDSAMYLCASSSYRGTGANVLTFGAGSRLTVL.

V and J are TRBV5-8 and TRBJ2-1, with 7 bases that match TRBD1. This CDR3 has 17 amino acids. The germline V gene has CDR1 SGHTS and CDR2 YDEGEE. With 6 bases clipped from V and 3 bases from J, the junction kept 15 bases outside the gene matches. The CDR3 is CASTRGLSGQIYNEQFF. CDR3 nucleotide sequence: TGTGCCAGCACGAGAGGCCTGTCGGGACAGATCTACAATGAGCAGTTCTTC.

This sequence joins TRBV27 and TRBJ1-2; D unresolved. The germline gives CDR1 MNHEY, CDR2 SMNVEV (reference sequence). The CDR3 contains 9 residues. The V end was cut by 10 bases, the J end by 8 bases, with 8 bases between. CDR3 region: CATSGGYTF. DNA for the CDR3: TGTGCCACCTCCGGGGGCTACACCTTC.

V and J are TRBV27 and TRBJ1-1; tentative D call: TRBD1 (6 bases). The CDR3 runs 17 residues. V was shortened by 3 bases and J by 4 bases, with 21 bases between the two germline ends. The germline CDR1 and CDR2 sequences are MNHEY and SMNVEV (reference sequence). CDR3 protein: CASSFPRQERRSTEAFF. In DNA form, the CDR3 reads TGTGCCAGCAGTTTCCCCCGACAGGAAAGGAGGTCCACTGAAGCTTTCTTT.

J is TRBJ1-4 and V is TRBV3-1 (or the pseudogene TRBV3-2); 8 bases fit TRBD1. The CDR3 consists of 13 residues. Unmatched junction bases numbered 2, after V lost 4 bases and J lost 7 bases. Germline values: CDR1 LGHDT, CDR2 YNNKEL (reference sequence). The CDR3 bases are TGTGCCAGCAGCCCGACAGGGGTTGAAAAACTGTTTTTT. This encodes CASSPTGVEKLFF.

The chain joins TRBV5-4 to TRBJ1-6; D is perhaps TRBD1 (6 bases). CDR1 and CDR2 (germline): SGHNT, YYREEE (reference sequence). The CDR3 spans 16 residues. The V gene lost 4 bases and the J gene lost 0 bases, with 11 bases spanning the gap. CDR3 nucleotides: TGTGCCAGCAGCCAAACAGGGAGCTCCTATAATTCACCCCTCCACTTT. Its translation is CASSQTGSSYNSPLHF.

The chain joins TRBV6-5 to TRBJ1-1, with TRBD1 matching 7 bases. Per the germline V gene, CDR1 is MNHEY and CDR2 is SVGAGI. The CDR3 has 15 residues. V dropped 5 bases and J dropped 3; count of bases not matched to a gene: 9. Written as DNA, the CDR3 is TGTGCCAGCAGTACGGGGACAGCTTGGGACACTGAAGCTTTCTTT. The encoded protein is CASSTGTAWDTEAFF.

This sequence joins TRBV29-1 and TRBJ2-1, with a tentative D call TRBD1 (5 bases). With 7 bases removed from V and 4 bases from J, the gap between germline ends came to 20 bases. Per the germline V gene, CDR1 is SQVTM and CDR2 is ANQGSEA. The CDR3 spans 15 residues. CDR3 sequence (DNA): TGCAGCGCCCTGTTGGGCAGGGCTGATTACAATGAGCAGTTCTTC. It is translated as CSALLGRADYNEQFF.

The V and J genes are TRBV6-5 and TRBJ1-5, with D possibly being TRBD1 (5 bases). V lost 2 bases to trimming and J lost 1 base, with 9 bases between them. Germline-derived CDR1 and CDR2 are MNHEY and SVGAGI. The CDR3 has 15 residues. CDR3 residues: CASSYDAGSNQPQHF. CDR3 DNA sequence: TGTGCCAGCAGTTACGATGCAGGGAGCAATCAGCCCCAGCATTTT.

The V gene is TRBV7-9, the J gene TRBJ1-5; 7 bases agree with TRBD1. Trimming cost V 3 bases and J 7 bases; bases outside gene matches: 12. Germline assignment: CDR1 SEHNR and CDR2 FQNEAQ (reference sequence). The CDR3 runs 16 residues. For the CDR3, the DNA is TGTGCCAGCAGCTTCGCCGGACAGGAGCAATGGCAGCCCCAGCATTTT. Its translation: CASSFAGQEQWQPQHF.

The chain couples TRBV18 to TRBJ1-4; D may be TRBD1 (5 bases). Trimming removed 2 bases from V and 1 base from J, with 8 bases in between. There are 15 residues in the CDR3. Germline V gene data show CDR1 as KGHSH and CDR2 as LQKENI. CDR3 protein: CASSPKQGTNEKLFF. The CDR3 DNA reads as TGTGCCAGCTCACCAAAGCAGGGAACTAATGAAAAACTGTTTTTT.